The T cell receptor (beta chain) under discussion was sequenced for a study of synovial regulatory T cells in juvenile arthritis. At the level of the study: Over five patients were on methotrexate and a few were untreated.

The table came from immunoSEQ multiplex PCR; TCRdb's copy has only in-frame clones and leaves some out. The sample data list roughly 960 clones. Patients were aged median about 12 years with disease lasting median roughly 7 years. This clone shows up as medium-sized by frequency. The antigen is unknown. The CDR3 has 12 amino acids. No DNA sequence was recorded. Germline CDR1 SQVTM, CDR2 ANQGSEA. The study, taken as a whole, reports: Synovial Treg CDR3 sequences overlapped more with iaTregs than other circulating Tregs. Across patients, iaTreg TCR repertoires were mostly private, partly shared with synovial Teff and blood CPL. Blood Treg cells that were inflammation-associated showed lower TCR diversity than other blood Treg cells.

This TCR derives from a donor aged 2-30 years with juvenile idiopathic arthritis. The chain recombines TRBV29-1 with TRBJ1-2; TCRdb designates TRBD1, a call that cannot be tested without DNA. The sample comprised Treg cells from blood. The subset here: HLA-DR+ inflammation-associated blood Treg cells. The CDR3 protein is CSVEGASEGYTF.